A single sample gave rise to the 30 T cell receptor beta chains below, sequenced in a study of T cell responses to AZD1222 COVID-19 vaccine. Assay used: immunoSEQ multiplex PCR; TCRdb lists only in-frame clones, some missing. The sample carries 95,000 to 150,000 clones, around 87% recorded once. This specimen was peripheral blood, taken on day 0 of AZD1222 vaccination. These receptors originate from an adult in good health.

This chain uses TRBV30 with TRBJ2-1, with D hard to call. CDR3 length: 14 residues. CDR1 is GTSNPN, CDR2 SVGIG, per germline (reference sequence). V shed 5 bases and J shed 4 bases, with 15 bases lying between them. CDR3 DNA sequence: TGTGCCTGGCGCCTTGAGACTGCGTACAATGAGCAGTTCTTC. Its translation: CAWRLETAYNEQFF. The full variable domain, rest sourced from reference TRBV30 and TRBJ2-1, is SQTIHQWPATLVQPVGSPLSLECTVEGTSNPNLYWYRQAAGRGLQLLFYSVGIGQISSEVPQNLSASRPQDRQFILSSKKLLLSDSGFYLCAWRLETAYNEQFFGPGTRLTVL.

The gene calls are TRBV7-9 and TRBJ1-4; D remains unclear. Germline loops: CDR1 SEHNR, CDR2 FQNEAQ (reference sequence). Trimming left V 5 bases short and J 0 bases short, with 7 bases between. This CDR3 is built from 14 residues. The DNA for the CDR3 is TGTGCCAGCAGCCAGACCTCAACTAATGAAAAACTGTTTTTT. The encoded protein is CASSQTSTNEKLFF.

The rearrangement joins TRBV19 to TRBJ1-1; 7 bases match TRBD1. J gave up 1 base and V 5 bases, and 7 bases lay outside the gene matches. This CDR3 is built from 15 residues. Germline CDR1 reads LNHDA; CDR2 reads SQIVND (reference sequence). The CDR3 here is CASSWYRGSNTEAFF. The CDR3 coding sequence is TGTGCCAGTAGTTGGTACAGGGGATCGAACACTGAAGCTTTCTTT.

On this clone itself: Within the sample, other DNA sequences also encode this same CDR3. The CDR3 loop is CASSTQGTNQPQHF. The CDR3 coding sequence is TGTGCCAGTAGTACCCAGGGGACCAATCAGCCCCAGCATTTT. This chain connects TRBV19 to TRBJ1-5; possibly TRBD1 for D (6 bases). Germline V gene lookup returns CDR1 LNHDA and CDR2 SQIVND (reference sequence). V gave up 4 bases and J gave up 3 bases, with 10 bases separating them. The CDR3 totals 14 residues.

The CDR3 nucleotides are TGTGCCAGCGGGGCGGGGACCTCCCAGCATTTT. Translating it yields CASGAGTSQHF. V usage is TRBV28 and J usage is TRBJ1-5, with D possibly TRBD1 on 5 matching bases. The V gene lost 8 bases and the J gene lost 11 bases, with 13 bases spanning the gap. Germline-derived CDR1 and CDR2 are MDHEN and SYDVKM. CDR3 size: 11 residues. The variable domain in full, completed from reference TRBV28 and TRBJ1-5, reads DVKVTQSSRYLVKRTGEKVFLECVQDMDHENMFWYRQDPGLGLRLIYFSYDVKMKEKGDIPEGYSVSREKKERFSLILESASTNQTSMYLCASGAGTSQHFGDGTRLSIL.

The V and J genes are TRBV10-2 and TRBJ2-7, with 9 bases lining up with TRBD2. Germline V CDR1 and CDR2: WSHSY, SAAADI. This CDR3 comprises 14 residues. Unmatched junction bases numbered 2, after V lost 3 bases and J lost 2 bases. CDR3 amino acids: CASSEAGGTYEQYF. CDR3 coding DNA: TGCGCCAGCAGTGAAGCGGGGGGCACCTACGAGCAGTACTTC.

This chain links TRBV28 with TRBJ2-5, with D perhaps matching TRBD2 (6 bases). This CDR3 region has 16 residues. Germline assignment: CDR1 MDHEN and CDR2 SYDVKM. V shed 5 bases and J shed 2 bases, with 18 bases lying between them. CDR3 loop: CASSLGLIGEQETQYF. CDR3 bases: TGTGCCAGCAGTCTGGGACTGATTGGAGAGCAAGAGACCCAGTACTTC.

V is TRBV7-8 and J is TRBJ1-1; D is undetermined. This CDR3 is built from 14 residues. Trimming took off 6 bases at V and 1 base at J, with 12 bases between the two ends. In germline, CDR1 is SGHVS, CDR2 FQNEAQ. The CDR3 reads CASSPWRGNTEAFF. The CDR3 nucleotides read TGTGCCAGCAGTCCTTGGCGGGGGAACACTGAAGCTTTCTTT.

Only one count was recorded for this clone. This chain uses TRBV28 with TRBJ1-2, with a tentative D call TRBD1 (5 bases). The CDR3 sequence is 15 residues long. V gave up 1 base and J gave up 6 bases, with 15 bases separating them. CDR1 and CDR2 from the germline V gene are MDHEN and SYDVKM. The CDR3 DNA sequence: TGTGCCAGCAGTTTATTGGGGCGTACGATCAATGGCTACACCTTC. Amino acids: CASSLLGRTINGYTF.

The chain is built from TRBV28 and TRBJ1-6; the D gene is possibly TRBD1 (6 bases). CDR1 and CDR2 from the germline V gene are MDHEN and SYDVKM. V was shortened by 9 bases and J by 10 bases, with 22 bases between the two germline ends. The CDR3 totals 15 residues. The DNA for the CDR3 is TGTGCCAGTATTCAACAGGGAAGGGGTTGGTCACCCCTCCACTTT. It translates to CASIQQGRGWSPLHF. Variable domain in full (rest from reference TRBV28 and TRBJ1-6): DVKVTQSSRYLVKRTGEKVFLECVQDMDHENMFWYRQDPGLGLRLIYFSYDVKMKEKGDIPEGYSVSREKKERFSLILESASTNQTSMYLCASIQQGRGWSPLHFGNGTRLTVT.

This clone has just one count. This chain connects TRBV7-9 to TRBJ2-2; D is possibly TRBD1 (5 bases). CDR3 size: 17 residues. Deletions cut 1 base from V and 0 bases from J, with 12 bases between. CDR1 SEHNR and CDR2 FQNEAQ come from the germline V gene (reference sequence). DNA for the CDR3: TGTGCCAGCAGCTTAGGGTCAGAGACAGCGAACACCGGGGAGCTGTTTTTT. Translating it yields CASSLGSETANTGELFF.

V is TRBV6-1 and J is TRBJ1-6, with D unclear. CDR3 length: 17 residues. V was pared by 2 bases and J by 1 base, with 12 bases between. Germline V gene data show CDR1 as MNHNS and CDR2 as SASEGT. CDR3 sequence (DNA): TGTGCCAGCAGTGAACAAATGGCGGGGTCCTATAATTCACCCCTCCACTTT. Translating gives CASSEQMAGSYNSPLHF.

This clone has only one observation. Because it lacks the conserved phenylalanine or tryptophan at the end, this CDR3 is likely a read error. The DNA is left out, because the CDR3 cannot be placed on it with certainty; the CDR3 is given as TCRdb lists it. The J gene is TRBJ1-2, the V gene TRBV30. CDR1 and CDR2 from the germline V gene are GTSNPN and SVGIG (reference sequence). The CDR3 is 15 amino acids long, termini counted. CDR3: CAWSVSRLRHGGLVY.

This clone was observed once. CDR3 loop: CATREVGNQPQHF. The CDR3 DNA reads TGTGCCACCAGGGAGGTGGGCAATCAGCCCCAGCATTTT. The chain combines TRBV2 with TRBJ1-5; D is possibly TRBD1 (5 bases). V lost 10 bases, J lost 2 bases, and 12 bases lay in between. Germline CDR1 SNHLY, CDR2 FYNNEI. The CDR3 spans 13 residues.

The chain carries TRBV29-1 and TRBJ1-1, with TRBD1 identical over 8 bases. The germline V gene has CDR1 SQVTM and CDR2 ANQGSEA. The junction had 13 bases not matched to a gene; V was cut back by 4 bases and J by 6 bases. The CDR3 extends over 15 amino acids. The CDR3 DNA reads TGCAGCGTTGCTGGGAAATGGACAGGGAAGGCTGAAGCTTTCTTT. Translated, it gives CSVAGKWTGKAEAFF. The variable domain in full, completed from reference TRBV29-1 and TRBJ1-1, reads SAVISQKPSRDICQRGTSLTIQCQVDSQVTMMFWYRQQPGQSLTLIATANQGSEATYESGFVIDKFPISRPNLTFSTLTVSNMSPEDSSIYLCSVAGKWTGKAEAFFGQGTRLTVV.

The chain's CDR3 is CASSPYSNQPQHF. The CDR3 nucleotides read TGTGCCAGCAGTCCCTATAGCAATCAGCCCCAGCATTTT. V gene TRBV27 combines with J gene TRBJ1-5; D not resolved. CDR3 length: 13 amino acids. CDR1 MNHEY and CDR2 SMNVEV come from the germline V gene (reference sequence). The germline V and J ends were trimmed by 5 bases and 0 bases, with 5 bases remaining between them.

This chain links TRBV14 with TRBJ1-1; D not certain. Trimming pared 0 bases from V and 10 bases from J, leaving 12 bases between. Germline CDR1 SGHDN, CDR2 FVKESK. The CDR3 spans 13 residues. CDR3 sequence: CASSQELGSTAFF. The CDR3 coding sequence is TGTGCCAGCAGCCAAGAGCTCGGGAGCACAGCTTTCTTT.

The chain carries TRBV7-9 and TRBJ1-2, with D possibly being TRBD1 (6 bases). Trimming cost V 2 bases and J 8 bases, with 15 bases left between them. CDR1 SEHNR and CDR2 FQNEAQ come from the germline V gene (reference sequence). The length of the CDR3 is 14 residues. The CDR3 DNA sequence: TGTGCCAGCAGCTTAACTGACAGGCCTCTCGGCTACACCTTC. This sequence encodes CASSLTDRPLGYTF. The entire variable domain, with the rest obtained from reference TRBV7-9 and TRBJ1-2, is as follows: DTGVSQNPRHKITKRGQNVTFRCDPISEHNRLYWYRQTLGQGPEFLTYFQNEAQLEKSRLLSDRFSAERPKGSFSTLEIQRTEQGDSAMYLCASSLTDRPLGYTFGSGTRLTVV.

This chain uses TRBV27 with TRBJ1-5; 9 nucleotides align to TRBD1. This CDR3 contains 15 residues. Germline V gene lookup returns CDR1 MNHEY and CDR2 SMNVEV (reference sequence). V was clipped by 4 bases and J by 1 base; unmatched bases: 2. The CDR3 sequence: CASSSDRGSNQPQHF. DNA for the CDR3: TGTGCCAGCAGTTCGGACAGGGGAAGCAATCAGCCCCAGCATTTT.

This chain links TRBV5-1 with TRBJ2-7; D unclear. The V end lost 0 bases, the J end lost 0 bases, and 7 bases lay between the germline ends. Germline CDR1 SGHRS, CDR2 YFSETQ. This CDR3 comprises 14 residues. As DNA, the CDR3 is TGCGCCAGCAGCTTGGATCTCAGCTCCTACGAGCAGTACTTC. Protein: CASSLDLSSYEQYF.

This chain links TRBV4-2 with TRBJ2-2; 9 positions match TRBD1. This CDR3 is 15 amino acids long. Trimming at V came to 4 bases and at J to 7 bases, leaving 7 bases not matched to a gene. In germline, CDR1 is LGHNA, CDR2 YNFKEQ. CDR3 loop: CASSPHRGQGGELFF. The DNA of the CDR3 is TGTGCCAGCAGCCCCCACAGGGGGCAGGGCGGGGAGCTGTTTTTT.

The CDR3 nucleotides read TGTGCCAGCAGCCAAGATACGGGACAGTCATATGGCTACACCTTC. Its translation is CASSQDTGQSYGYTF. The chain links TRBV4-2 to TRBJ1-2, with TRBD1 matching 7 bases. Germline CDR1 and CDR2: LGHNA and YNFKEQ. V gave up 0 bases and J gave up 5 bases; unmatched junction bases: 6. This CDR3 is 15 amino acids long.

The chain is built from TRBV9 and TRBJ2-5; 10 positions match TRBD2. The CDR3 has 15 residues. Germline lookup yields CDR1 SGDLS and CDR2 YYNGEE. Losses at the gene ends were 4 bases for V and 4 bases for J; bases not matched to a gene: 7. Here the CDR3 DNA reads TGTGCCAGCAGCACCGCTAGCGGGAGAGGAGAGACCCAGTACTTC. Residues: CASSTASGRGETQYF. Full variable domain (missing parts from reference TRBV9 and TRBJ2-5): DSGVTQTPKHLITATGQRVTLRCSPRSGDLSVYWYQQSLDQGLQFLIQYYNGEERAKGNILERFSAQQFPDLHSELNLSSLELGDSALYFCASSTASGRGETQYFGPGTRLLVL.

This clone has a handful of counts. V gene TRBV3-1 (or the pseudogene TRBV3-2) combines with J gene TRBJ2-4, with TRBD2 matching over 8 bases. There are 16 residues in the CDR3. CDR1 is LGHDT, CDR2 YNNKEL, per germline (reference sequence). Trimming took 4 bases from V and 1 from J; bases not matched to a gene: 6. The DNA of the CDR3 is TGTGCCAGCAGCCGGGCGGGGGGCGCGGCCAAAAACATTCAGTACTTC. It translates to CASSRAGGAAKNIQYF.

The rearrangement links TRBV19 to TRBJ1-2; D remains ambiguous. V dropped 3 bases and J dropped 4 bases, with 12 bases sitting between them. The CDR3 covers 14 residues. The germline gives CDR1 LNHDA, CDR2 SQIVND (reference sequence). CDR3 bases: TGTGCCAGTAGTATGGCGCCGGGAGGCTATGGCTACACCTTC. This translates into CASSMAPGGYGYTF.

V usage is TRBV30 and J usage is TRBJ2-4, with D maybe TRBD2 (5 bases). CDR3 length: 16 residues. V lost 0 bases, J lost 0 bases, and 12 bases lay in between. Germline CDR1 GTSNPN, CDR2 SVGIG (reference sequence). The CDR3 sequence: CAWSVLGRGAKNIQYF. The CDR3 region has the DNA TGTGCCTGGAGTGTACTTGGGAGAGGAGCCAAAAACATTCAGTACTTC.

This chain connects TRBV24-1 to TRBJ2-1; 8 bases fit TRBD1. The CDR3 covers 15 residues. Germline values: CDR1 KGHDR, CDR2 SFDVKD. V lost 4 bases, J lost 2 bases, and 3 bases stayed unmatched. In DNA, the CDR3 is TGTGCCACCAGTGACTCGGGACAGGCCTACAATGAGCAGTTCTTC. It translates to CATSDSGQAYNEQFF.

The V call is TRBV27, the J call TRBJ1-6; D is ambiguous. V was shortened by 3 bases and J by 6 bases, with 6 bases between the two germline ends. The CDR3 is 13 residues long. Germline V lookup: CDR1 MNHEY, CDR2 SMNVEV (reference sequence). The CDR3 DNA reads as TGTGCCAGCAGTTTGGGAATTAATTCACCCCTCCACTTT. Encoded protein: CASSLGINSPLHF.

V and J are TRBV7-2 and TRBJ1-2; 9 bases align to TRBD1. CDR1 is SGHTA and CDR2 is FQGNSA in the germline V gene. The CDR3 totals 16 residues. J lost 4 bases, V lost 5 bases, and 11 bases had no gene match. The CDR3 spells CASSVRNRGQGYGYTF. CDR3 DNA: TGTGCCAGCAGCGTAAGAAACAGGGGGCAAGGCTATGGCTACACCTTC.

The rearrangement links TRBV4-1 to TRBJ1-2; unclear D gene. This CDR3 region has 15 residues. The V gene's germline CDR1 is MGHRA and CDR2 YSYEKL. V was trimmed by 3 bases and J by 3 bases, leaving 14 bases between them. The CDR3 DNA sequence: TGCGCCAGCAGCCACCTATCAGAGGGAGACTATGGCTACACCTTC. It yields the protein CASSHLSEGDYGYTF.